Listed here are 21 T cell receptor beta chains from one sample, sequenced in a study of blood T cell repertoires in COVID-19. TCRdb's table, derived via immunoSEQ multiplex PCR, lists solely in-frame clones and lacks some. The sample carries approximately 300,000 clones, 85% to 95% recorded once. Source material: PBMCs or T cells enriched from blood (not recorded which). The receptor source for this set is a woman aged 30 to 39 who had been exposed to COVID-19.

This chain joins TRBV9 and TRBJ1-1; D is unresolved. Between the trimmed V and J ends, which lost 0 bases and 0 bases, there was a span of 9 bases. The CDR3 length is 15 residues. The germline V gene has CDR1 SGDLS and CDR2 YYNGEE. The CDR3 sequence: CASSVVETLNTEAFF. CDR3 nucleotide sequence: TGTGCCAGCAGCGTAGTAGAGACACTGAACACTGAAGCTTTCTTT. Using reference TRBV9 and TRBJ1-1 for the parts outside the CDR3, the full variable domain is DSGVTQTPKHLITATGQRVTLRCSPRSGDLSVYWYQQSLDQGLQFLIQYYNGEERAKGNILERFSAQQFPDLHSELNLSSLELGDSALYFCASSVVETLNTEAFFGQGTRLTVV.

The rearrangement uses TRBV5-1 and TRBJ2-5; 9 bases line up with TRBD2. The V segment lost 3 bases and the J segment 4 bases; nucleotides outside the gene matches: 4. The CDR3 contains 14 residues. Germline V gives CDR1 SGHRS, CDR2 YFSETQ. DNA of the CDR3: TGCGCCAGCAGCTCCCGGACTAGCGCAGAGACCCAGTACTTC. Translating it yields CASSSRTSAETQYF.

The CDR3 loop is CASSPLGLNNEQFF. The CDR3 nucleotides read TGTGCCAGCAGCCCCTTGGGGCTAAACAATGAGCAGTTCTTC. The chain recombines TRBV11-3 with TRBJ2-1, with TRBD1 as a possible D gene (5 bases). From germline, CDR1 is SGHNT and CDR2 YENEEA. Trimming took 5 bases from V and 5 from J, leaving 13 bases between them. The CDR3 is 14 amino acids.

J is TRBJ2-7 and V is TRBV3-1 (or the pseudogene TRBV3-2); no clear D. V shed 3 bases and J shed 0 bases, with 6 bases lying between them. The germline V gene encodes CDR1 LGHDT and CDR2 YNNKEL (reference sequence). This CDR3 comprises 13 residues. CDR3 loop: CASSHGSSYEQYF. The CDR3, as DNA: TGTGCCAGCAGCCATGGCAGCTCCTACGAGCAGTACTTC.

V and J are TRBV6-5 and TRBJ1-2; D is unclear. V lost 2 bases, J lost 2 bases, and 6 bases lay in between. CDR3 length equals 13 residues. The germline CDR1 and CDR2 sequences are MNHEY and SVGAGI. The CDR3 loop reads CASSYGQNYGYTF. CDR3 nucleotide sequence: TGTGCCAGCAGTTACGGCCAGAACTATGGCTACACCTTC.

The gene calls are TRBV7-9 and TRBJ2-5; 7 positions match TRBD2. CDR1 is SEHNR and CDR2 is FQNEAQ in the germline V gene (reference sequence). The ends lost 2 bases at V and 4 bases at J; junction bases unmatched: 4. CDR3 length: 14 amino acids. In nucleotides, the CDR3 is TGTGCCAGCAGCTTAACTAGCGTCGCAGAGACCCAGTACTTC. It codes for CASSLTSVAETQYF. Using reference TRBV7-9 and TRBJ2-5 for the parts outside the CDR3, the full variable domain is DTGVSQNPRHKITKRGQNVTFRCDPISEHNRLYWYRQTLGQGPEFLTYFQNEAQLEKSRLLSDRFSAERPKGSFSTLEIQRTEQGDSAMYLCASSLTSVAETQYFGPGTRLLVL.

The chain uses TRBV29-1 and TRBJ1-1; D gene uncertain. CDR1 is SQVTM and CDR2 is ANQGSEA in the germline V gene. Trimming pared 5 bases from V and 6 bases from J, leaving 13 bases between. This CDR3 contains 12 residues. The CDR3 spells CSVSPPGPEAFF. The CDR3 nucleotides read TGCAGCGTTTCCCCCCCGGGTCCTGAAGCTTTCTTT.

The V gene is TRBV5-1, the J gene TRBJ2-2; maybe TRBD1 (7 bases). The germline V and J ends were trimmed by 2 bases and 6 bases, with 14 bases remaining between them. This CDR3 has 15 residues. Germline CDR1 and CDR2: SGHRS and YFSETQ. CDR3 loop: CASSFVQGTAGELFF. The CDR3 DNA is TGCGCCAGCAGCTTTGTACAGGGGACTGCCGGGGAGCTGTTTTTT.

The CDR3 spells CASSLGRQGNYGYTF. The CDR3 nucleotides are TGTGCCAGCAGTTTAGGGAGGCAGGGAAACTATGGCTACACCTTC. The chain combines TRBV27 with TRBJ1-2; possible D gene TRBD1, 5 bases. The germline V and J ends were trimmed by 2 bases and 2 bases, with 12 bases remaining between them. The CDR3 consists of 15 residues. Germline-derived CDR1 and CDR2 are MNHEY and SMNVEV (reference sequence).

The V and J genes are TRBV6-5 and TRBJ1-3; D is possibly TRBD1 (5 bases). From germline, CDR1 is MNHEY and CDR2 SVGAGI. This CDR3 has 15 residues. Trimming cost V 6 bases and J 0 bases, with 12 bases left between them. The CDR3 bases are TGTGCCAGCAGAAAGGGCGACAGCTCTGGAAACACCATATATTTT. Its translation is CASRKGDSSGNTIYF.

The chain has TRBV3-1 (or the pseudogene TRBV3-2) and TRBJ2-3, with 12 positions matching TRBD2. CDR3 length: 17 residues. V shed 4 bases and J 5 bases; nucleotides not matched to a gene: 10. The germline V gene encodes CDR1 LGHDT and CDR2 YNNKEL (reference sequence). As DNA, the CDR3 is TGTGCCAGCAGCCGGGGACTAGCGGGCGTGCATGGAGATACGCAGTATTTT. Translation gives CASSRGLAGVHGDTQYF.

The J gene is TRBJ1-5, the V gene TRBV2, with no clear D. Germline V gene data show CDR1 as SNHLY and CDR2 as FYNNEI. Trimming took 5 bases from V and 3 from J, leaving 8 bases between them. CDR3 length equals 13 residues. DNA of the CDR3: TGTGCCAGCAGTCGGCGGGTCAATCAGCCCCAGCATTTT. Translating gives CASSRRVNQPQHF.

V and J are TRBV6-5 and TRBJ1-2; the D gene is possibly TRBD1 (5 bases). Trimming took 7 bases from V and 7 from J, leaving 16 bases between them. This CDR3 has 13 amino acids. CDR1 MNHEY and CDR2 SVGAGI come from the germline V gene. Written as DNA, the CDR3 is TGTGCCAGCACCCCGGGGGGGGTGGGTGGCTACACCTTC. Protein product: CASTPGGVGGYTF.

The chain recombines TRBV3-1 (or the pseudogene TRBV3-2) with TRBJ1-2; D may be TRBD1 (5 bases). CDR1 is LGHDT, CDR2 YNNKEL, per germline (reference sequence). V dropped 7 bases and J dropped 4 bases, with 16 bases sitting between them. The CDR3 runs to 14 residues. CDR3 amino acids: CASNTQGILYGYTF. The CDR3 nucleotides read TGTGCCAGCAACACGCAGGGAATTCTCTATGGCTACACCTTC.

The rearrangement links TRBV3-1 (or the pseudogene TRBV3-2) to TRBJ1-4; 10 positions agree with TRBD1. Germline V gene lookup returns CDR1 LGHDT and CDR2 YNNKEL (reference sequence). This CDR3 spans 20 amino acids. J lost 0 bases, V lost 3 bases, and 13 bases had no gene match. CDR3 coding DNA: TGTGCCAGCAGCCATTGGTTACGGACAGGGGGGCCTTCAACTAATGAAAAACTGTTTTTT. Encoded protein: CASSHWLRTGGPSTNEKLFF.

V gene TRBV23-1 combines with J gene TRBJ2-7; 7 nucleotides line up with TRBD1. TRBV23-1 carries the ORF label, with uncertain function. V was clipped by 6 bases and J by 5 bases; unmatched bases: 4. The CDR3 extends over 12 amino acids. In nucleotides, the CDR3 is TGCGCCAGCAGCCACAGGGGCGACGAGCAGTACTTC. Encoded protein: CASSHRGDEQYF.

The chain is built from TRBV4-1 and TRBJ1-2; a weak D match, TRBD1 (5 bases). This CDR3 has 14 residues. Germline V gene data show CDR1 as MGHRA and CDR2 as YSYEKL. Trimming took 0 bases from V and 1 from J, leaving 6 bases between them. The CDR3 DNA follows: TGCGCCAGCAGCCAAGACAGGGTTAACTATGGCTACACCTTC. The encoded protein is CASSQDRVNYGYTF.

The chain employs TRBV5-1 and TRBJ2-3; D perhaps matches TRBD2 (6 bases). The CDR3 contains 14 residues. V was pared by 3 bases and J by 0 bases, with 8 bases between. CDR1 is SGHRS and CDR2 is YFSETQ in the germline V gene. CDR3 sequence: CASSSGTSTDTQYF. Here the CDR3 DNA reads TGCGCCAGCAGCTCTGGGACTAGCACAGATACGCAGTATTTT.

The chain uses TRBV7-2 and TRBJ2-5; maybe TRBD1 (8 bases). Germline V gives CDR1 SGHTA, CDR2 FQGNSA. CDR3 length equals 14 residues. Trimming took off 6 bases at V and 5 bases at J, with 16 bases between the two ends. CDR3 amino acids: CASSQDRGGETQYF. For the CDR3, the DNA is TGTGCCAGCAGTCAAGACAGGGGAGGGGAGACCCAGTACTTC.

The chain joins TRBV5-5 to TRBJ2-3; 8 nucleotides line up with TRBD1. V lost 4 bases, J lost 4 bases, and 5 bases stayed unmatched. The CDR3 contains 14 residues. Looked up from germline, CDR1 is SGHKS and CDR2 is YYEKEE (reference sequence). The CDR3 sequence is CASSGGQAADTQYF. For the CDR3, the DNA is TGTGCCAGCAGCGGGGGACAGGCGGCAGATACGCAGTATTTT.

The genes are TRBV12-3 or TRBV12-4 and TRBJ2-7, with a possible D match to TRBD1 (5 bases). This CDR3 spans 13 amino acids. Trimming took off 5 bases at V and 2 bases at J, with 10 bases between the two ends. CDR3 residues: CASSPKGAYEQYF. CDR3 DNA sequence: TGTGCCAGCAGTCCCAAAGGGGCCTACGAGCAGTACTTC.